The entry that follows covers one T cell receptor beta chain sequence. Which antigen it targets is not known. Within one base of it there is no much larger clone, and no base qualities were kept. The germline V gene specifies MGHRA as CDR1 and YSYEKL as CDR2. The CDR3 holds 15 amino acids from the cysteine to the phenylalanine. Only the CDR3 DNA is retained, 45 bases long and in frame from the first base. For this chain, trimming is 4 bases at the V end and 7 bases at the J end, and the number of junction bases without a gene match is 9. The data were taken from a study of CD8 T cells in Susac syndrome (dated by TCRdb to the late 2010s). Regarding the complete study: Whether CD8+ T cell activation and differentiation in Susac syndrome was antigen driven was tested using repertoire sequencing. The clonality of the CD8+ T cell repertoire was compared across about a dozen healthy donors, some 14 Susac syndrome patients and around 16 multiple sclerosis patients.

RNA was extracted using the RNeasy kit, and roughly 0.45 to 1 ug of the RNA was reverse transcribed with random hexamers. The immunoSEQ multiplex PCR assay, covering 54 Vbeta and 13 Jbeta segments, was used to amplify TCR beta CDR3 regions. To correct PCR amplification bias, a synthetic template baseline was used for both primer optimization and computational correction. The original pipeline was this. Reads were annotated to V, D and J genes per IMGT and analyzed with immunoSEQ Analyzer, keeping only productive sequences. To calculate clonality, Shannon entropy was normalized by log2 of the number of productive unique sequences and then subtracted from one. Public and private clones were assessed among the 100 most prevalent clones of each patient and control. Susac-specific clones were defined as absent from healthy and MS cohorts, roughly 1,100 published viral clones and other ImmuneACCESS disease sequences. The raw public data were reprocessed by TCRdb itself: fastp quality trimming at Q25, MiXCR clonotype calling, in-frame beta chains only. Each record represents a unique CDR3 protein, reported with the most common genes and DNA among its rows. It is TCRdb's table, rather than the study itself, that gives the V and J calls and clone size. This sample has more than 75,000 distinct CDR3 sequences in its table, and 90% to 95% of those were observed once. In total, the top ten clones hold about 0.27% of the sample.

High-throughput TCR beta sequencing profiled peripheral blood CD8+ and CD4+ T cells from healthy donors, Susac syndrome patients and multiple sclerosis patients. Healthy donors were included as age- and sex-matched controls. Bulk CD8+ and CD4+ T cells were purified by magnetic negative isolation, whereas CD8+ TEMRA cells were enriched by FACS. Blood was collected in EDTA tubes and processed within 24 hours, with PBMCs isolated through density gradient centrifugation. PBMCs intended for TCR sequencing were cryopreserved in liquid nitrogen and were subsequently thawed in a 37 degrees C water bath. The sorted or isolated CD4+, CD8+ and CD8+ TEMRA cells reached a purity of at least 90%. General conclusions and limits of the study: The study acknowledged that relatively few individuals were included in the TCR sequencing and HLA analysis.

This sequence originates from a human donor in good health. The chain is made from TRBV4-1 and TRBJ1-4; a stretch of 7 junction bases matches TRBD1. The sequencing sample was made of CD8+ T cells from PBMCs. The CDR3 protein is CASSLTQGISEKLFF. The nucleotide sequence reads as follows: TGCGCCAGCAGCCTAACACAGGGGATTAGTGAAAAACTGTTTTTT.